These T cell receptor beta chains were read from a single sample in a study of radiotherapy plus CTLA-4 blockade in lung cancer. Produced via immunoSEQ multiplex PCR; TCRdb's table is partial and in-frame only. The sample holds about 32,000 clones; 70% are singletons and the top ten take under 4.5%. Sample: peripheral blood, taken from a patient treated with radiotherapy plus ipilimumab. The receptors shown here come from a human donor with non-small cell lung cancer who had stable disease on radiotherapy plus ipilimumab. The CDR3 runs from the conserved cysteine through the conserved F or W. D genes are given only for firm matches. Only some rows state a clone size, as once, few, many or a class for expanded clones.

V gene	D gene	J gene	clone size	CDR3 protein	CDR3 DNA
TRBV2	TRBD1	TRBJ2-3	NA	CASDSLTGGASDTQYF	TGTGCCAGCGATTCGTTGACAGGGGGCGCCTCAGATACGCAGTATTTT
TRBV4-2	TRBD2	TRBJ2-7	NA	CASSQGWREAAYEQYF	TGTGCCAGCAGCCAAGGGTGGCGGGAGGCCGCCTACGAGCAGTACTTC
TRBV5-4	NA	TRBJ2-3	NA	CASSFEGVKDTQYF	TGTGCCAGCAGCTTCGAAGGGGTAAAAGATACGCAGTATTTT
TRBV28	TRBD1	TRBJ1-4	few	CASSLPKFRTGFQANEKLFF	TGTGCCAGCAGTTTACCAAAGTTTAGGACAGGATTTCAAGCTAATGAAAAACTGTTTTTT
TRBV27	NA	TRBJ2-7	NA	CASSSMSDEQYF	TGTGCCAGCAGTTCGATGAGCGACGAGCAGTACTTC
TRBV5-4	TRBD1	TRBJ1-2	NA	CASSLPGTGLYGYTF	TGTGCCAGCAGCCTCCCCGGGACAGGGCTCTATGGCTACACCTTC
TRBV6-1	TRBD2	TRBJ2-1	NA	CASSDGLAGYNEQFF	TGTGCCAGCAGTGATGGACTAGCGGGCTACAATGAGCAGTTCTTC
TRBV6-1	TRBD1	TRBJ1-3	NA	CASSAQGGSGNTIYF	TGTGCCAGCAGTGCCCAGGGGGGCTCTGGAAACACCATATATTTT
TRBV4-3	NA	TRBJ2-7	few	CASSQEGMYSYEQYF	TGCGCCAGCAGCCAAGAGGGGATGTACTCCTACGAGCAGTACTTC
TRBV18	NA	TRBJ2-7	NA	CASSPPVSYEQYF	TGTGCCAGCTCACCACCTGTCTCCTACGAGCAGTACTTC
TRBV4-1	NA	TRBJ1-1	NA	CASSPDSSEAFF	TGCGCCAGCAGCCCAGACAGTTCTGAAGCTTTCTTT
TRBV5-5	TRBD2	TRBJ2-5	NA	CASSSRTSGSETQYF	TGTGCCAGCAGCTCTCGGACTAGCGGGTCTGAGACCCAGTACTTC
TRBV18	NA	TRBJ2-1	NA	CASSPSNEQFF	TGTGCCAGCTCACCGAGCAACGAGCAGTTCTTC
TRBV18	NA	TRBJ1-4	NA	CASSPLAVLGDPNEKLFF	TGTGCCAGCTCACCACTGGCGGTTTTGGGGGACCCTAATGAAAAACTGTTTTTT
TRBV18	NA	TRBJ2-7	NA	CASSSDSTYEQYF	TGTGCCAGCTCTTCCGACAGTACCTACGAGCAGTACTTC
TRBV18	NA	TRBJ1-3	NA	CASSLIRETGNTIYF	TGTGCCAGCTCATTAATCCGGGAGACTGGAAACACCATATATTTT
TRBV5-1	NA	TRBJ2-5	NA	CASSFQGGQETQYF	TGCGCCAGCAGCTTTCAGGGGGGTCAAGAGACCCAGTACTTC
TRBV14	TRBD2	TRBJ2-2	NA	CASSQWASGTNTGELFF	TGTGCCAGCAGCCAATGGGCTAGCGGGACGAACACCGGGGAGCTGTTTTTT
TRBV11-2	TRBD2	TRBJ2-2	NA	CASKSTSENTGELFF	TGTGCCAGCAAATCGACTAGCGAGAACACCGGGGAGCTGTTTTTT
TRBV6-1	NA	TRBJ2-1	NA	CASRGYLYNEQFF	TGTGCCAGCAGGGGGTATCTCTACAATGAGCAGTTCTTC
TRBV5-4	TRBD2	TRBJ2-1	once	CASSFASGRAYNEQFF	TGTGCCAGCAGCTTTGCCTCGGGGAGGGCCTACAATGAGCAGTTCTTC
TRBV7-2	NA	TRBJ2-5	NA	CASSADWNQETQYF	TGTGCCAGCAGCGCTGACTGGAACCAAGAGACCCAGTACTTC
TRBV18	NA	TRBJ1-3	few	CASSQDSSDSGNTIYF	TGTGCCAGCTCTCAGGACAGCTCAGACTCTGGAAACACCATATATTTT
TRBV7-2	TRBD2	TRBJ2-7	NA	CASSLSSGVYEQYF	TGTGCCAGCAGCTTATCTAGCGGGGTCTACGAGCAGTACTTC
TRBV7-6	NA	TRBJ2-7	NA	CASSLVAARSGEQYF	TGTGCCAGCAGCTTAGTTGCTGCCCGCTCGGGTGAGCAGTACTTC
TRBV9	NA	TRBJ1-2	NA	CASSVKVVNNYGYTF	TGTGCCAGCAGCGTAAAGGTAGTGAACAACTATGGCTACACCTTC
TRBV18	TRBD2	TRBJ2-4	NA	CASSQRGEDFQYF	TGTGCCAGCTCACAGCGGGGGGAGGACTTTCAGTACTTC
TRBV11-2	NA	TRBJ2-7	NA	CASSLRPSVKANYEQYF	TGTGCCAGCAGCCTAAGACCAAGCGTCAAGGCCAACTACGAGCAGTACTTC
TRBV6-6	NA	TRBJ1-5	NA	CASSQQGKRNQPQHF	TGTGCCAGCAGCCAACAGGGAAAAAGGAATCAGCCCCAGCATTTT
TRBV29-1	TRBD2	TRBJ2-5	NA	CSALGGFSETQYF	TGCAGCGCACTCGGGGGGTTTAGTGAGACCCAGTACTTC
TRBV5-1	NA	TRBJ1-3	NA	CASSLARGSGNTIYF	TGCGCCAGCAGCTTGGCCCGGGGCTCTGGAAACACCATATATTTT
TRBV7-9	TRBD1	TRBJ1-5	medium-sized	CASSLGRGRSNQPQHF	TGTGCCAGCAGCTTAGGCAGGGGGAGAAGCAATCAGCCCCAGCATTTT